This record concerns one T cell receptor beta chain sequence. Its target is unknown. Data came from immunoSEQ multiplex PCR; TCRdb stores just in-frame clones and leaves some out. The table lists under 20,000 clones, 70% to 75% of them singletons, with around 9.8% in the top ten. The data stem from a study of tumor-infiltrating lymphocytes in localized non-small cell lung cancer. Study-wide results and caveats: T-cell fraction did not differ between immunotypes IM1 and IM2. TCR sequencing covered a subset of patients with enough tissue.

The germline V gene encodes CDR1 MNHNY and CDR2 SVGAGI (reference sequence). This CDR3 region has 15 residues. J was trimmed by 1 base and V by 7 bases; bases with no gene match: 7. This clonotype was sampled from a human donor with non-small cell lung cancer. V and J are TRBV6-6 and TRBJ2-3; 8 bases are shared with TRBD2. The sequencing sample was made of lung tumor tissue. The CDR3 here is CASTLSGRGTDTQYF. The CDR3 nucleotides are TGTGCCAGCACCCTCAGCGGGAGAGGCACAGATACGCAGTATTTT.